Presented here are 18 T cell receptor beta chains from one specimen sequenced in a study of blood T cell repertoires in COVID-19. Method: immunoSEQ multiplex PCR; TCRdb's copy keeps in-frame clones and lacks some. The sample contains tens of thousands of clones, roughly 80% of which appear only once. Sequenced: peripheral blood. These receptors were obtained from a human donor in a cohort sampled during active COVID-19.

The rearrangement joins TRBV27 to TRBJ2-1; 16 bases agree with TRBD2. V trimming: 5 bases; J trimming: 0 bases; junction bases outside the gene matches: 10. From germline, CDR1 is MNHEY and CDR2 SMNVEV (reference sequence). The CDR3 runs to 20 residues. The CDR3 DNA follows: TGTGCCAGCAGTCGAGGGACTAGCGGGGGGGCCATCCTCTCCTACAATGAGCAGTTCTTC. It translates to CASSRGTSGGAILSYNEQFF.

The chain carries TRBV7-9 and TRBJ2-7, with a possible D match to TRBD1 (5 bases). The V gene lost 5 bases and the J gene lost 0 bases, with 14 bases spanning the gap. This CDR3 region has 15 residues. Germline CDR1 SEHNR, CDR2 FQNEAQ (reference sequence). This chain's CDR3 is CASSPGQASSYEQYV. The CDR3 DNA sequence: TGTGCCAGCAGCCCCGGACAAGCTTCCTCCTACGAGCAGTACGTC.

This clone showed up just a few times. The rearrangement links TRBV5-1 to TRBJ1-6, with 7 bases matching TRBD1. This CDR3 contains 16 residues. Germline loops: CDR1 SGHRS, CDR2 YFSETQ. After removal of 3 bases from V and 9 bases from J, the junction contained 12 bases not matched to a gene. The CDR3 sequence is CASSWGKTGDPSPLHF. In DNA, the CDR3 is TGCGCCAGCAGCTGGGGAAAAACAGGGGACCCTTCACCCCTCCACTTT.

This chain connects TRBV5-4 to TRBJ2-3, with D possibly being TRBD2 (6 bases). CDR3 length equals 14 residues. Trimming removed 7 bases at V and 1 base at J, with 13 bases between. CDR1 SGHNT and CDR2 YYREEE come from the germline V gene (reference sequence). The CDR3 DNA reads TGTGCCAGCCGGGACCCGGGGGGCACAGATACGCAGTATTTT. It encodes CASRDPGGTDTQYF.

The V and J genes are TRBV15 and TRBJ1-5; the match to TRBD1 covers 10 bases. The V and J ends lost 1 base and 0 bases, in that order; junction bases with no gene match: 6. Germline CDR1 and CDR2: LNHNV and YYDKDF (reference sequence). The CDR3 is 18 amino acids. The CDR3 bases are TGTGCCACCAGCAGAGGACAGGGGGCGAGATATAGCAATCAGCCCCAGCATTTT. It codes for CATSRGQGARYSNQPQHF.

V is TRBV7-9 and J is TRBJ1-5; D is perhaps TRBD1 (5 bases). The germline V gene encodes CDR1 SEHNR and CDR2 FQNEAQ (reference sequence). CDR3 length: 12 residues. The V end was cut by 5 bases, the J end by 7 bases, with 9 bases between. The DNA for the CDR3 is TGTGCCAGCAGCGACGGGGGGCAGCCCCAGCATTTT. As protein: CASSDGGQPQHF.

The genes are TRBV30 and TRBJ1-2, with 8 nucleotides matching TRBD1. The germline V gene encodes CDR1 GTSNPN and CDR2 SVGIG (reference sequence). The CDR3 covers 13 residues. The J segment lost 0 bases and the V segment lost 7 bases, leaving 4 bases of the junction unmatched. CDR3 region: CALGQDSNYGYTF. The DNA for the CDR3 is TGTGCCTTGGGACAGGACTCTAACTATGGCTACACCTTC.

The chain links TRBV30 to TRBJ1-4; a weak D match, TRBD1 (5 bases). V dropped 2 bases and J dropped 0 bases, with 22 bases sitting between them. The CDR3 is made up of 19 amino acids. From germline, CDR1 is GTSNPN and CDR2 SVGIG (reference sequence). CDR3 protein: CAWSPLRVGAIATNEKLFF. The DNA of the CDR3 is TGTGCCTGGAGTCCGCTTCGGGTAGGGGCCATAGCAACTAATGAAAAACTGTTTTTT. The full variable domain, its missing parts supplied by reference TRBV30 and TRBJ1-4, is SQTIHQWPATLVQPVGSPLSLECTVEGTSNPNLYWYRQAAGRGLQLLFYSVGIGQISSEVPQNLSASRPQDRQFILSSKKLLLSDSGFYLCAWSPLRVGAIATNEKLFFGSGTQLSVL.

The V gene is TRBV6-5, the J gene TRBJ1-6; D might be TRBD1 (6 bases). This CDR3 has 16 amino acids. The V gene lost 0 bases and the J gene lost 5 bases, with 11 bases spanning the gap. Germline V gives CDR1 MNHEY, CDR2 SVGAGI. The CDR3 spells CASSYSDRAHNSPLHF. CDR3 DNA: TGTGCCAGCAGTTACTCGGACAGAGCCCATAATTCACCCCTCCACTTT.

In nucleotides, the CDR3 is TGTGCCACCGGGGGAAGCGGGGGACCGGAGACCCAGTACTTC. This translates into CATGGSGGPETQYF. The J gene is TRBJ2-5, the V gene TRBV24-1; the match to TRBD2 covers 8 bases. The CDR3 loop spans 14 amino acids. The V gene's germline CDR1 is KGHDR and CDR2 SFDVKD. V lost 9 bases and J lost 5; bases outside the gene matches: 10.

V usage is TRBV2 and J usage is TRBJ1-2; TRBD1 agrees at 8 bases. The germline V gene encodes CDR1 SNHLY and CDR2 FYNNEI. Trimming removed 6 bases from V and 7 bases from J; junction bases left unmatched: 7. The CDR3 spans 13 residues. The CDR3 region is CASSENRGVGYTF. The DNA of the CDR3 is TGTGCCAGCAGCGAAAACAGGGGGGTTGGCTACACCTTC.

The chain links TRBV6-2 or TRBV6-3 to TRBJ2-7; TRBD2 matches 10 bases. The CDR3 is 16 amino acids. J lost 2 bases, V lost 6 bases, and 10 bases had no gene match. From germline, CDR1 is MNHEY and CDR2 SVGEGT. This CDR3 reads CASSRGLADNTYEQYV. DNA of the CDR3: TGTGCCAGCAGCCGCGGACTAGCGGATAACACCTACGAGCAGTACGTC.

This clone showed up just a few times. V is TRBV6-2 or TRBV6-3 and J is TRBJ1-2; D not resolved. V was trimmed by 5 bases and J by 6 bases, leaving 16 bases between them. The germline gives CDR1 MNHEY, CDR2 SVGEGT. The CDR3 covers 14 residues. For the CDR3, the DNA is TGTGCCAGCAGTACCGAGGGTGTCCGGGATGGCTACACCTTC. This codes for CASSTEGVRDGYTF.

The V gene is TRBV4-3, the J gene TRBJ2-3, with 13 bases fitting TRBD2. V was clipped by 4 bases and J by 2 bases; unmatched bases: 9. Germline V gene data show CDR1 as LGHNA and CDR2 as YSLEER. CDR3 size: 18 residues. CDR3 coding DNA: TGCGCCAGCAGCCCCTGGACTAGCGGGAGTACCGACACAGATACGCAGTATTTT. It encodes CASSPWTSGSTDTDTQYF.

This clone was detected ten times or more. This chain uses TRBV6-2 or TRBV6-3 with TRBJ1-5, with a possible D match to TRBD1 (6 bases). Deletions cut 0 bases from V and 8 bases from J, with 14 bases between. The germline CDR1 and CDR2 sequences are MNHEY and SVGEGT. The CDR3 consists of 15 residues. The CDR3 DNA reads as TGTGCCAGCAGTTACTCCACGACAGGAAAGGAGCCCCAGCATTTT. Translating gives CASSYSTTGKEPQHF.

The chain joins TRBV7-9 to TRBJ1-4; D gene ambiguous. The germline gives CDR1 SEHNR, CDR2 FQNEAQ (reference sequence). CDR3 size: 14 residues. V shed 2 bases and J shed 7 bases, with 11 bases lying between them. The CDR3 spells CASSLTGFTEKLFF. Written as DNA, the CDR3 is TGTGCCAGCAGCTTAACCGGGTTTACTGAAAAACTGTTTTTT.

J is TRBJ2-2 and V is TRBV29-1; 7 bases match TRBD2. Unmatched junction bases numbered 5, after V lost 5 bases and J lost 5 bases. CDR1 is SQVTM and CDR2 is ANQGSEA in the germline V gene. CDR3 length: 13 amino acids. The CDR3 coding sequence is TGCAGCGTTTGCTGGGGGGGGACCGGGGAGCTGTTTTTT. It translates to CSVCWGGTGELFF.

J is TRBJ2-3 and V is TRBV29-1, with TRBD2 matching over 8 bases. Per the germline V gene, CDR1 is SQVTM and CDR2 is ANQGSEA. CDR3 length: 13 residues. V shed 4 bases and J 0 bases; nucleotides not matched to a gene: 0. CDR3 sequence: CSVAGGSTDTQYF. In nucleotides, the CDR3 is TGCAGCGTTGCGGGGGGGAGCACAGATACGCAGTATTTT.